Listed here are 11 T cell receptor beta chains from one sample, sequenced in a study of T-cell reconstitution after alpha-beta-depleted transplantation in children. The TCRbeta library was prepared with unique molecular identifiers. TCRdb itself ran the PCR reads through MiXCR, one entry per CDR3 protein. This table holds 110,000 or so distinct CDR3 sequences, about 6% found once. Sample: PBMCs, mostly from graft donor cells, taken 360 days after TCRalphabeta/CD19-depleted stem cell transplant. The receptors were gathered from a male patient aged 2 to 10 who had a stem cell transplant for acute lymphoblastic leukemia, so the T cells may come from the graft donor.

The gene calls are TRBV6-5 and TRBJ1-3; no firm D call. This CDR3 spans 18 amino acids. Germline assignment: CDR1 MNHEY and CDR2 SVGAGI. The V end lost 4 bases, the J end lost 0 bases, and 19 bases lay between the germline ends. This CDR3 is CASSSSAPWVLSGNTIYF. The CDR3, as DNA: TGTGCCAGCAGTTCCTCCGCGCCGTGGGTCCTCTCTGGAAACACCATATATTTT.

This clonotype was counted a few times. This chain uses TRBV7-2 with TRBJ2-1; the match to TRBD2 covers 12 bases. There are 13 residues in the CDR3. Germline V CDR1 and CDR2: SGHTA, FQGNSA. V was clipped by 5 bases and J by 15 bases; unmatched bases: 8. The DNA of the CDR3 is TGTGCCAGCAGCGTAGGACTAGCGGGACCGCGGTTCTTC. The encoded protein is CASSVGLAGPRFF.

This clonotype appeared many times. The chain is built from TRBV10-3 and TRBJ2-3; TRBD2 agrees at 8 bases. V shed 0 bases, J shed 5 bases, and the junction held 4 bases outside the gene matches. Per germline, CDR1 ENHRY and CDR2 SYGVKD. The CDR3 is 15 residues long. The CDR3 protein is CAISESGTREDTQYF. The CDR3 DNA is TGTGCCATCAGTGAGTCCGGGACTAGAGAAGATACGCAGTATTTT.

This clonotype has a handful of counts. This chain uses TRBV4-1 with TRBJ2-1; 10 bases line up with TRBD1. Germline-derived CDR1 and CDR2 are MGHRA and YSYEKL. J was trimmed by 6 bases and V by 4 bases; bases with no gene match: 6. The CDR3 is 15 amino acids. As DNA, the CDR3 is TGCGCCAGCAGCCTTTCCGGGGACAGGGGCAATGAGCAGTTCTTC. Translating it yields CASSLSGDRGNEQFF.

This clonotype was recorded a few times. The CDR3 region is CASSLDVTPLHF. In DNA form, the CDR3 reads TGTGCCAGCAGCTTAGACGTAACCCCCCTCCACTTT. The chain joins TRBV7-2 to TRBJ1-6; no definite D call. The CDR3 has 12 residues. Between the trimmed V and J ends, which lost 1 base and 13 bases, there was a span of 8 bases. Germline lookup yields CDR1 SGHTA and CDR2 FQGNSA. The full variable domain, with the rest looked up from reference TRBV7-2 and TRBJ1-6, is GAGVSQSPSNKVTEKGKDVELRCDPISGHTALYWYRQSLGQGLEFLIYFQGNSAPDKSGLPSDRFSAERTGGSVSTLTIQRTQQEDSAVYLCASSLDVTPLHFGNGTRLTVT.

Many counts were recorded for this clonotype. CDR3 coding DNA: TGTGCCATCAGTGTTACAGGGACCGGGGAGCTGTTTTTT. Its translation: CAISVTGTGELFF. V usage is TRBV10-3 and J usage is TRBJ2-2; D might be TRBD1 (6 bases). Germline V gene data show CDR1 as ENHRY and CDR2 as SYGVKD. The CDR3 sequence is 13 residues long. Trimming left V 4 bases short and J 5 bases short, with 8 bases between.

This clonotype was counted many times. V and J are TRBV4-3 and TRBJ2-7; D call uncertain. The CDR3 covers 14 residues. CDR1 is LGHNA, CDR2 YSLEER, per germline. The V gene lost 1 base and the J gene lost 5 bases, with 12 bases spanning the gap. In DNA form, the CDR3 reads TGCGCCAGCAGCCAAGGCGGATGGGTTGACGAGCAGTACTTC. Its translation is CASSQGGWVDEQYF.

This clonotype was counted ten times or more. The genes are TRBV6-1 and TRBJ1-6, with TRBD1 as a possible D gene (6 bases). Trimming pared 5 bases from V and 0 bases from J, leaving 14 bases between. The germline gives CDR1 MNHNS, CDR2 SASEGT. The CDR3 has 17 amino acids. In DNA, the CDR3 is TGTGCCAGCAGTAAGGGGCAGGGGAGCTCCTATAATTCACCCCTCCACTTT. Its protein product is CASSKGQGSSYNSPLHF.

This clonotype was recorded at least ten times. This chain connects TRBV29-1 to TRBJ1-5; tentatively, D is TRBD1 (6 bases). The CDR3 length is 13 residues. Germline CDR1 reads SQVTM; CDR2 reads ANQGSEA. With 5 bases removed from V and 4 bases from J, the gap between germline ends came to 12 bases. The CDR3 region has the DNA TGCAGCGTTCTACAGGGTAATAATCAGCCCCAGCATTTT. Residues: CSVLQGNNQPQHF.

In this sample, this clonotype turned up many times. The rearrangement joins TRBV5-1 to TRBJ2-7; D is ambiguous. Deletions cut 1 base from V and 5 bases from J, with 7 bases between. From germline, CDR1 is SGHRS and CDR2 YFSETQ. The CDR3 has 12 amino acids. The CDR3 here is CASSLLGNEQYF. In nucleotides, the CDR3 is TGCGCCAGCAGCTTGTTGGGGAACGAGCAGTACTTC.

This clonotype was picked up a small number of times. The gene calls are TRBV6-2 or TRBV6-3 and TRBJ2-5; 14 bases align to TRBD2. Germline CDR1 MNHEY, CDR2 SVGEGT. V lost 2 bases and J lost 0; bases outside the gene matches: 8. This CDR3 is 19 amino acids long. The CDR3 region has the DNA TGTGCCAGCAGTTACCGAGGACTAGCGGGGGGCAGGTACCAAGAGACCCAGTACTTC. Translation gives CASSYRGLAGGRYQETQYF.